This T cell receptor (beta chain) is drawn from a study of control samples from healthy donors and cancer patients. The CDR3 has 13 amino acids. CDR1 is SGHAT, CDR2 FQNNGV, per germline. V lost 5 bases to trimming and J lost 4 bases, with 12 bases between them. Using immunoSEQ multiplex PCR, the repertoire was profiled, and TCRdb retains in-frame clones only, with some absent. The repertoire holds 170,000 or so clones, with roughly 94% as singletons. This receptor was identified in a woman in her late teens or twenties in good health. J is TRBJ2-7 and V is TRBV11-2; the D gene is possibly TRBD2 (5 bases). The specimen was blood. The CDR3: CASSRGPGYEQYF. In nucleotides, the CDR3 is TGTGCCAGCAGCCGGGGTCCTGGATACGAGCAGTACTTC. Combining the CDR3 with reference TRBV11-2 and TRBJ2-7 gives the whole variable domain EAGVAQSPRYKIIEKRQSVAFWCNPISGHATLYWYQQILGQGPKLLIQFQNNGVVDDSQLPKDRFSAERLKGVDSTLKIQPAKLEDSAVYLCASSRGPGYEQYFGPGTRLTVT.